This record looks at one T cell receptor beta chain sequence and its context. Its target is unknown. The data belong to a study of graft-versus-host responses after intestinal transplantation. The repertoire was sequenced with immunoSEQ multiplex PCR; TCRdb's copy has only in-frame clones and lacks some. The sample lists about 71,000 clones, about 94% occurring once. Study results and limitations: GvH clones surfaced in recipient marrow, some emerging earlier in ileum or blood.

Material: unstimulated CD8+ T cells sorted from spleen or lymph node cells, obtained before intestinal transplant. This clonotype was sampled from a human donor who received an intestinal transplant.

The CDR3 region has the DNA TGCGCCAGCAGCACCCGACTAGCGGGAGGGTCCGAGCAGTACTTC. Translating gives CASSTRLAGGSEQYF. The chain carries TRBV5-1 and TRBJ2-7; TRBD2 matches 14 bases. This CDR3 is built from 15 residues. Germline V gives CDR1 SGHRS, CDR2 YFSETQ. V shed 4 bases, J shed 6 bases, and the junction held 6 bases outside the gene matches.